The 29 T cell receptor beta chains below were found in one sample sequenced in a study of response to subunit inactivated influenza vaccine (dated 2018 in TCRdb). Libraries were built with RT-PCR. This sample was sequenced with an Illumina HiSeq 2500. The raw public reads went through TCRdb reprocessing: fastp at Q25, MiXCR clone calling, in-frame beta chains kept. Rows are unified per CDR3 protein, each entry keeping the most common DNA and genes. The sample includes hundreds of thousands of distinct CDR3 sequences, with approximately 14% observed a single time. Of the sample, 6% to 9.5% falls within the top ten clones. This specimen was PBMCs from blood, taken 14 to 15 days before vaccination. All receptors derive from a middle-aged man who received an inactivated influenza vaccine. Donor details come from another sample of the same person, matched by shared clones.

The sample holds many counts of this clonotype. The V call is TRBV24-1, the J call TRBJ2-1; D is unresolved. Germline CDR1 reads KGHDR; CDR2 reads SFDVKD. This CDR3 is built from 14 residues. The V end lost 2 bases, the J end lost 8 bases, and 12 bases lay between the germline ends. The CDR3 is CATSDSPRVDEQFF. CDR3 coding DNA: TGTGCCACCAGTGATTCTCCTCGGGTGGATGAGCAGTTCTTC.

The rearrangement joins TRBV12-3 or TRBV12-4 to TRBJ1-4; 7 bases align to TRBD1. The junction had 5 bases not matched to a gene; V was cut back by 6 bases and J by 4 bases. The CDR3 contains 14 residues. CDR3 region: CASRSTGNNEKLFF. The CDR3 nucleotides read TGTGCCAGCAGATCGACAGGGAATAATGAAAAACTGTTTTTT.

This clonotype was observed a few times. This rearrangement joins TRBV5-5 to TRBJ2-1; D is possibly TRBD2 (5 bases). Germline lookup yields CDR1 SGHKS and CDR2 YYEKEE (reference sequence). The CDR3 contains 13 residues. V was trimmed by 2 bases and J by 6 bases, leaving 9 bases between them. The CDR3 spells CASSFDYPNEQFF. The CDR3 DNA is TGTGCCAGCAGCTTCGACTATCCCAATGAGCAGTTCTTC.

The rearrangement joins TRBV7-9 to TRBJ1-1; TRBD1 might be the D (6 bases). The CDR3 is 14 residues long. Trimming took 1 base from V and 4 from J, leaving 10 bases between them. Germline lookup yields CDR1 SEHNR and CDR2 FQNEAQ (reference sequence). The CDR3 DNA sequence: TGTGCCAGCAGCTTAGTTGCAGGGGCCACTGAAGCTTTCTTT. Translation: CASSLVAGATEAFF. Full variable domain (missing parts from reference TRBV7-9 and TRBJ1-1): DTGVSQNPRHKITKRGQNVTFRCDPISEHNRLYWYRQTLGQGPEFLTYFQNEAQLEKSRLLSDRFSAERPKGSFSTLEIQRTEQGDSAMYLCASSLVAGATEAFFGQGTRLTVV.

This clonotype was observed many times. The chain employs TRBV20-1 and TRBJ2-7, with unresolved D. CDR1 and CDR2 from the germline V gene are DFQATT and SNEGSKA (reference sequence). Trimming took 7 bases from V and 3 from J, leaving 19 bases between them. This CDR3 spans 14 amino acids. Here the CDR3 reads CSVYAGNGGYEQYF. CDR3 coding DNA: TGCAGTGTTTATGCAGGTAATGGCGGCTACGAGCAGTACTTC.

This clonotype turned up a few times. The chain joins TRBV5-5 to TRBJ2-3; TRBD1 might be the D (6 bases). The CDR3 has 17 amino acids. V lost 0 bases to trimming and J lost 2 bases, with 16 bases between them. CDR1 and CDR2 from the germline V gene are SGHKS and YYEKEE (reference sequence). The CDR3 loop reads CASSLVRHGGTTDTQYF. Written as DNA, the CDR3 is TGTGCCAGCAGCTTGGTCCGGCATGGGGGCACCACAGATACGCAGTATTTT.

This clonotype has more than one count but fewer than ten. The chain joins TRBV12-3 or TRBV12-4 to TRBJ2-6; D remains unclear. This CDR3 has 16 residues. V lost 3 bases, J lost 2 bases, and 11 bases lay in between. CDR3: CASSLGLPPGANVLTF. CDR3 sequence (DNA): TGTGCCAGCAGTTTGGGTCTCCCCCCTGGGGCCAACGTCCTGACTTTC.

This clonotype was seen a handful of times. This chain's CDR3 is CSARRGRAGGHQETQYF. DNA for the CDR3: TGCAGTGCTAGGAGGGGGAGAGCGGGGGGCCATCAAGAGACCCAGTACTTC. The chain employs TRBV20-1 and TRBJ2-5; 9 positions match TRBD2. This CDR3 is 17 amino acids long. The germline gives CDR1 DFQATT, CDR2 SNEGSKA (reference sequence). V dropped 3 bases and J dropped 2; count of bases not matched to a gene: 13.

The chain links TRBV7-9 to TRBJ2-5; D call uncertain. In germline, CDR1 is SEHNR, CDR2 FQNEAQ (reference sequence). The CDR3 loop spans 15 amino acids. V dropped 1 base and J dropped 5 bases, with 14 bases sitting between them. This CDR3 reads CASSLGGIDRETQYF. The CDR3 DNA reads TGTGCCAGCAGCTTAGGGGGAATAGACCGGGAGACCCAGTACTTC.

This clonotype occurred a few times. The DNA for the CDR3 is TGCAGTGCTAGAGGGGGGGAGTTCGTAGTCGAGCAGTACTTC. Translation gives CSARGGEFVVEQYF. V and J are TRBV20-1 and TRBJ2-7; D might be TRBD2 (6 bases). CDR1 is DFQATT, CDR2 SNEGSKA, per germline (reference sequence). The CDR3 has 14 amino acids. Trimming cost V 1 base and J 6 bases, with 16 bases left between them.

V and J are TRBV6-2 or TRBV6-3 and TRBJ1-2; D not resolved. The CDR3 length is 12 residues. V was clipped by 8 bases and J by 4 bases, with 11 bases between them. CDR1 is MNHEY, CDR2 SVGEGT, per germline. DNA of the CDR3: TGTGCCAGCTCCGACACCTTCTATGGCTACACCTTC. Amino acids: CASSDTFYGYTF.

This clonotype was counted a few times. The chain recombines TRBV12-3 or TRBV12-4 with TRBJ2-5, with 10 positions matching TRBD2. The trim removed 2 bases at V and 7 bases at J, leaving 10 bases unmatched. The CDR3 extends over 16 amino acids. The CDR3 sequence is CASSLRASGGLRTQYF. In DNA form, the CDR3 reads TGTGCCAGCAGTTTACGGGCTAGCGGGGGACTGAGGACCCAGTACTTC.

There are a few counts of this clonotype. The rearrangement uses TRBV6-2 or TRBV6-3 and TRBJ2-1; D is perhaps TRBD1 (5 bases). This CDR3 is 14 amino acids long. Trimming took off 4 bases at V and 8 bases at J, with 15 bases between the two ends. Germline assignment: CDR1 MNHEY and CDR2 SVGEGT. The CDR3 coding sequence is TGTGCCAGCAGTTTCTGGGGCGCGAGCGATGAGCAGTTCTTC. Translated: CASSFWGASDEQFF.

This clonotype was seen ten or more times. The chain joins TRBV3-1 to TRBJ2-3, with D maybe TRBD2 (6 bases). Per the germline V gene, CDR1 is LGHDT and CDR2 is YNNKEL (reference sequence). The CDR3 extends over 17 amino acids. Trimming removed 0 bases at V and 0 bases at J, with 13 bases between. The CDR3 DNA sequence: TGTGCCAGCAGCCAAGATTTACGCGGGATTAGCACAGATACGCAGTATTTT. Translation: CASSQDLRGISTDTQYF.

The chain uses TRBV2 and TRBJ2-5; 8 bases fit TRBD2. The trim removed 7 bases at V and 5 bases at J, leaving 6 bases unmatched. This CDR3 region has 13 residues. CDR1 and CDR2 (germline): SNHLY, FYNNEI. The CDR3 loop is CASIRLASETQYF. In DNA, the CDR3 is TGTGCCAGCATTAGACTAGCGTCCGAGACCCAGTACTTC.

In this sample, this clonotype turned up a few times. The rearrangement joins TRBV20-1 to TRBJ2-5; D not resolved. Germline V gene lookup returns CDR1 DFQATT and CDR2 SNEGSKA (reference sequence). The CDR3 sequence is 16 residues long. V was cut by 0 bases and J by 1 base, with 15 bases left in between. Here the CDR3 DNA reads TGCAGTGCTAGAGATCGAGCGCGGCGGACCCAAGAGACCCAGTACTTC. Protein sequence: CSARDRARRTQETQYF.

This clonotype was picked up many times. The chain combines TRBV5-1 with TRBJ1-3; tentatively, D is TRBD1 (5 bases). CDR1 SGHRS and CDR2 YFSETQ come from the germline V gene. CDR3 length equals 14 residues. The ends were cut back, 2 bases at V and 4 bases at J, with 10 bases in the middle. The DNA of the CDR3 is TGCGCCAGCAGCTTAACAGGTGAAGGAAACACCATATATTTT. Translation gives CASSLTGEGNTIYF. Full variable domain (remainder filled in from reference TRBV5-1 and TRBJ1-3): KAGVTQTPRYLIKTRGQQVTLSCSPISGHRSVSWYQQTPGQGLQFLFEYFSETQRNKGNFPGRFSGRQFSNSRSEMNVSTLELGDSALYLCASSLTGEGNTIYFGEGSWLTVV.

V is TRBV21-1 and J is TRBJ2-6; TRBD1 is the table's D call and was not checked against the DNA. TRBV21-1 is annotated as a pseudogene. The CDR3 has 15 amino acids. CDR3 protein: CATRDRYSGANVLTF. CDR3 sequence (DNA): TGTGCCACTCGGGACAGGTACTCTGGGGCCAACGTCCTGACTTTC.

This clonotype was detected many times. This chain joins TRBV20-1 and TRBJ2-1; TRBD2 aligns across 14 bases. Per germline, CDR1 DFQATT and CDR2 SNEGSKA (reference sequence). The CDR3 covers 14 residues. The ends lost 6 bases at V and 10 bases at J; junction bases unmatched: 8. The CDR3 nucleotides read TGCAGTGCCCTGGGACTAGCGGGAGTTTCGGAGCAGTTCTTC. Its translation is CSALGLAGVSEQFF.

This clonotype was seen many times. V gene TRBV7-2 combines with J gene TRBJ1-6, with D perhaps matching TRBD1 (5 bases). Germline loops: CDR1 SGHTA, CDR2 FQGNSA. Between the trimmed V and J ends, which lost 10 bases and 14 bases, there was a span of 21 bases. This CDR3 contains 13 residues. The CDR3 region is CATDEGTNLALHF. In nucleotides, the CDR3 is TGTGCCACCGACGAGGGGACTAATCTTGCCCTCCACTTT.

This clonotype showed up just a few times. The CDR3 region has the DNA TGTGCCAGCAGTACGGGACAGAGCCTTCCCACCGGGGAGCTGTTTTTT. Protein product: CASSTGQSLPTGELFF. This sequence joins TRBV6-1 and TRBJ2-2; the match to TRBD1 covers 7 bases. This CDR3 has 16 amino acids. Germline trimming cut 5 bases from V and 4 bases from J; bases unmatched to any gene: 10. Per germline, CDR1 MNHNS and CDR2 SASEGT.

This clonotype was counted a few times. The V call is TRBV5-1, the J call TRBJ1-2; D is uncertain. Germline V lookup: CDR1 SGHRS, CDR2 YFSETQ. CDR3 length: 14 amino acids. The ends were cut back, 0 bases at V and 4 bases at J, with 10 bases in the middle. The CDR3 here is CASSLGEGGYGYTF. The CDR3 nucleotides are TGCGCCAGCAGCTTGGGCGAGGGAGGCTATGGCTACACCTTC.

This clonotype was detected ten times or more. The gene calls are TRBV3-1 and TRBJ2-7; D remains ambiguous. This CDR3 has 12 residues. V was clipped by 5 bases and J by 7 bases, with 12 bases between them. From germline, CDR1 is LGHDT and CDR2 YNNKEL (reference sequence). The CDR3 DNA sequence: TGTGCCAGCAGCAGCCACGACCAGGAGCAGTACTTC. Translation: CASSSHDQEQYF.

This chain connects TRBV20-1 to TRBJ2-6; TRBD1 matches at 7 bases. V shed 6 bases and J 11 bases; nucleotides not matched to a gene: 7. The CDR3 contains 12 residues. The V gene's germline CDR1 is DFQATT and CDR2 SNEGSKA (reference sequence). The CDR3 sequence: CSATTGYDVLTF. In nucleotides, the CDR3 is TGCAGTGCGACGACAGGGTATGACGTCCTGACTTTC.

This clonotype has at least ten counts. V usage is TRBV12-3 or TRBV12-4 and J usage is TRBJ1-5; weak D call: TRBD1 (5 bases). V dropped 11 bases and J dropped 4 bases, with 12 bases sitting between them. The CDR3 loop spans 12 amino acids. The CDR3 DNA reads TGTGCCGTAAGGGACGGAAATCAGCCCCAGCATTTT. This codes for CAVRDGNQPQHF.

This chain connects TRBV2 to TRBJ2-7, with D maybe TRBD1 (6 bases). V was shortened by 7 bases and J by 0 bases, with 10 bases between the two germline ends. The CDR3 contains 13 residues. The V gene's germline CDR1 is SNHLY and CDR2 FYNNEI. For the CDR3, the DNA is TGTGCCAGCAACAGGGAGAGCTCCTACGAGCAGTACTTC. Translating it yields CASNRESSYEQYF.

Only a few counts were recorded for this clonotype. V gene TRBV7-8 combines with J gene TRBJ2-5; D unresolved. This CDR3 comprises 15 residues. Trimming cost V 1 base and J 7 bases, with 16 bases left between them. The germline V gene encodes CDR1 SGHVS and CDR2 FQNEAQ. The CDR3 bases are TGTGCCAGCAGCTTAGGGCCTTTTAACCTAGGGACCCAGTACTTC. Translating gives CASSLGPFNLGTQYF.

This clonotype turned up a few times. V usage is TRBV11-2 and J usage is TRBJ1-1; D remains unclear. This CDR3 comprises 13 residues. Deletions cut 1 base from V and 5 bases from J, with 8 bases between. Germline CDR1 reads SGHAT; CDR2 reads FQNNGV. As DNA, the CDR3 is TGTGCCAGCAGCTTAGCTCCAGTGACTGAAGCTTTCTTT. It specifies CASSLAPVTEAFF.

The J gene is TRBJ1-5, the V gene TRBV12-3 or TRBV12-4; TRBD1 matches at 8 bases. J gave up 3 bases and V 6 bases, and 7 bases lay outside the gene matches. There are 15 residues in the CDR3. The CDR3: CASRPRGPSNQPQHF. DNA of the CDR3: TGTGCCAGCAGGCCCAGGGGGCCCTCCAATCAGCCCCAGCATTTT.